Below are 13 T cell receptor beta chains sequenced from a single sample in a study of response to subunit inactivated influenza vaccine. One entry per CDR3 protein, called by TCRdb with MiXCR from the RT-PCR reads. The table shows approximately 700,000 distinct CDR3 sequences, with around a sixth occurring only once. The specimen was PBMCs from blood, collected approximately 13 days after vaccination. These receptors were taken from a man in his forties or fifties who received an inactivated influenza vaccine.

The V gene is TRBV5-1, the J gene TRBJ1-4; no definite D call. V lost 0 bases and J lost 8, with 11 bases in between. The CDR3 covers 14 residues. CDR1 is SGHRS, CDR2 YFSETQ, per germline. For the CDR3, the DNA is TGCGCCAGCAGCTTGGGAGGAGTGAGCGAAAAACTGTTTTTT. This gives the protein CASSLGGVSEKLFF.

V gene TRBV7-9 combines with J gene TRBJ2-7; D gene ambiguous. Germline CDR1 is SEHNR and CDR2 is FQNEAQ (reference sequence). Trimming removed 2 bases at V and 1 base at J, with 6 bases between. The CDR3 has 13 amino acids. This CDR3 reads CASSLLHSYEQYF. CDR3 in DNA: TGTGCCAGCAGCTTACTCCATTCCTACGAGCAGTACTTC.

The chain links TRBV20-1 to TRBJ2-7; TRBD2 aligns across 13 bases. J lost 5 bases, V lost 5 bases, and 9 bases had no gene match. CDR1 and CDR2 from the germline V gene are DFQATT and SNEGSKA (reference sequence). This CDR3 spans 15 amino acids. CDR3 DNA: TGCAGTGCTTCGGGACTAGCGGGACGTCGGGACGAGCAGTACTTC. Amino acids: CSASGLAGRRDEQYF.

The V gene is TRBV24-1, the J gene TRBJ2-1; 7 nucleotides match TRBD1. The CDR3 contains 15 residues. Germline trimming cut 4 bases from V and 5 bases from J; bases unmatched to any gene: 7. CDR1 and CDR2 from the germline V gene are KGHDR and SFDVKD. Here the CDR3 DNA reads TGTGCCACCAGTGAGATCAGGGGGAATAACAATGAGCAGTTCTTC. Translated: CATSEIRGNNNEQFF.

This clonotype was counted between two and nine times. DNA of the CDR3: TGCGCCAGCAGCCAAAGACTGGAGCAATATGATGAGCAGTTCTTC. Protein sequence: CASSQRLEQYDEQFF. The chain links TRBV4-1 to TRBJ2-1; D remains ambiguous. This CDR3 region has 15 residues. V was cut by 2 bases and J by 8 bases, with 16 bases left in between. Germline CDR1 and CDR2: MGHRA and YSYEKL.

This clonotype occurred a few times. The rearrangement links TRBV20-1 to TRBJ2-1; 9 bases fit TRBD2. CDR1 and CDR2 (germline): DFQATT, SNEGSKA (reference sequence). CDR3 size: 15 residues. V lost 7 bases, J lost 0 bases, and 7 bases stayed unmatched. CDR3 DNA: TGCAGTGGGAGGGTAGCGGGGGCCTCCTACAATGAGCAGTTCTTC. The encoded protein is CSGRVAGASYNEQFF.

This clonotype came up many times. This rearrangement joins TRBV3-1 to TRBJ2-7; no reliable D call. V was cut by 0 bases and J by 4 bases, with 4 bases left in between. This CDR3 is 12 amino acids long. CDR1 and CDR2 (germline): LGHDT, YNNKEL (reference sequence). The DNA for the CDR3 is TGTGCCAGCAGCCAAGATCGGTACGAGCAGTACTTC. This sequence encodes CASSQDRYEQYF.

The chain employs TRBV10-3 and TRBJ2-5; 10 bases map to TRBD2. CDR1 and CDR2 (germline): ENHRY, SYGVKD. V lost 4 bases to trimming and J lost 1 base; unmatched junction nucleotides: 0. The CDR3 is made up of 14 amino acids. The CDR3 region is CAISASGGQETQYF. CDR3 sequence (DNA): TGTGCCATCAGTGCTAGCGGGGGCCAAGAGACCCAGTACTTC.

In regard to this clonotype: The junction departs from the called germline gene at one end, perhaps through a read error. The genes are TRBV12-3 or TRBV12-4 and TRBJ2-2; tentatively, D is TRBD2 (5 bases). CDR3 length: 16 residues. In DNA, the CDR3 is TGTGCCAGCAGCAAACAGAGAACGTCGGCTACCGGGGAGCCGTTTTTT. Protein product: CASSKQRTSATGEPFF.

The rearrangement uses TRBV4-2 and TRBJ2-1, with TRBD2 matching over 7 bases. This CDR3 is built from 15 residues. Germline V gives CDR1 LGHNA, CDR2 YNFKEQ. V shed 1 base and J 4 bases; nucleotides not matched to a gene: 4. Written as DNA, the CDR3 is TGTGCCAGCAGCCAAGGCGGGAGCGCTTACAATGAGCAGTTCTTC. Translation gives CASSQGGSAYNEQFF.

V usage is TRBV6-1 and J usage is TRBJ2-7; D not resolved. CDR3 size: 16 residues. Trimming cost V 5 bases and J 2 bases, with 19 bases left between them. From germline, CDR1 is MNHNS and CDR2 SASEGT. As DNA, the CDR3 is TGTGCCAGCAGTATGTGGACCCACTGGAGCACCTACGAGCAGTACTTC. It translates to CASSMWTHWSTYEQYF.

In this sample, this clonotype turned up a few times. This CDR3 is CASSKGGNRDYEQYF. The CDR3 DNA reads as TGTGCCAGCAGCAAGGGTGGGAACAGAGATTACGAGCAGTACTTC. The genes are TRBV7-2 and TRBJ2-7; D remains ambiguous. The CDR3 runs to 15 residues. CDR1 and CDR2 (germline): SGHTA, FQGNSA. V was clipped by 5 bases and J by 4 bases, with 18 bases between them.

The chain recombines TRBV24-1 with TRBJ2-1, with 10 bases fitting TRBD2. This CDR3 spans 18 amino acids. Germline loops: CDR1 KGHDR, CDR2 SFDVKD. Germline trimming cut 9 bases from V and 2 bases from J; bases unmatched to any gene: 15. In DNA, the CDR3 is TGTGCCACCCCGGGACTAGCGAAATCCCCACATACCTACAATGAGCAGTTCTTC. Translation: CATPGLAKSPHTYNEQFF.